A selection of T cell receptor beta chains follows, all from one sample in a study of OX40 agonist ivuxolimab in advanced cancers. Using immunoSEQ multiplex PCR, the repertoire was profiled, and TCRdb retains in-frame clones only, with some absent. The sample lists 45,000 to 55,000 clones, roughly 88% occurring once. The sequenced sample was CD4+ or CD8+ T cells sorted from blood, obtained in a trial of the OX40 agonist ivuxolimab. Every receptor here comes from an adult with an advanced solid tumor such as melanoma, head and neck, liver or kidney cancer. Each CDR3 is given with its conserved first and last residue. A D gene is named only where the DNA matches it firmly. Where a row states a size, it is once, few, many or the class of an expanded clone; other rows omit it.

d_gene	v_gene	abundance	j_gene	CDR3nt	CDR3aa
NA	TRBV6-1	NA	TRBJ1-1	TGTGCCAGCAGTGAAGGAGGGAGGAACACTGAAGCTTTCTTT	CASSEGGRNTEAFF
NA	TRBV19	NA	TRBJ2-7	TGTGCCAGTAGTCCAATTGCTCCCCCCTACGAGCAGTACTTC	CASSPIAPPYEQYF
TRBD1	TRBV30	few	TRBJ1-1	TGTGCCGGGACAGGGGGGAAGGGAACTGAAGCTTTCTTT	CAGTGGKGTEAFF
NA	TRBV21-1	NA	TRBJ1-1	TGTGCCAGCAGCAATGACCTATTCGGTTGGACTGAAGCTTTCTTT	CASSNDLFGWTEAFF
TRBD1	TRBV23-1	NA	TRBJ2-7	TGCGCCAGCAGTCAAGTACGGGACAGGGACTACGAGCAGTACTTC	CASSQVRDRDYEQYF
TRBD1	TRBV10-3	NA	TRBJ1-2	TGTGCCATCAGTGAGACAGGGGGCAATGGTGGCTACACCTTC	CAISETGGNGGYTF
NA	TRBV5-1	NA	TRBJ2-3	TGCGCCAGCAGAGGGGCGGATACGCAGTATTTT	CASRGADTQYF
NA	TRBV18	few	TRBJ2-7	TGTGCCAGCTCACTTACGAGGGATTCCTACGAGCAGTACTTC	CASSLTRDSYEQYF
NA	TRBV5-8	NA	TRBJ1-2	TGTGCCAGCAGCTTGCGCAACTATGGCTACACCTTC	CASSLRNYGYTF
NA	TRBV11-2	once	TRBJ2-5	TGTGCCAGCAGCTTAGTAGATACACAAGAGACCCAGTACTTC	CASSLVDTQETQYF
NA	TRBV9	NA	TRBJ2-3	TGTGCCAGCAGCGTAGAGATGACTCCGGCTACGCAGTATTTT	CASSVEMTPATQYF
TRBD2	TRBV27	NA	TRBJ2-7	TGTGCCAGCAGTTTCGAGGGCGGGAGAAAGAACGAGCAGTACTTC	CASSFEGGRKNEQYF
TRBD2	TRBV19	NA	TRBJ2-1	TGTGCCAGTAAGGGACTAGCGAGCAATGAGCAGTTCTTC	CASKGLASNEQFF
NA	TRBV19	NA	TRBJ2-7	TGTGCCAGTAGTATCCGGGGGTTTGGGGAGCAGTACTTC	CASSIRGFGEQYF
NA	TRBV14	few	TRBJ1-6	TGTGCCAGCAGCCAAGACAGCTCCTATAATTCACCCCTCCACTTT	CASSQDSSYNSPLHF
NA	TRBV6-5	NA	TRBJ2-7	TGTGCCAGCCGCAACATAGCATTCCGCTCCTACGAGCAGTACTTC	CASRNIAFRSYEQYF
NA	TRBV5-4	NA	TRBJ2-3	TGTGCCAGCAGCTTGCGGGGGACAGATACGCAGTATTTT	CASSLRGTDTQYF
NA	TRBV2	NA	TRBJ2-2	TGTGCCAGCAGTGCGGACGTGAACACCGGGGAGCTGTTTTTT	CASSADVNTGELFF
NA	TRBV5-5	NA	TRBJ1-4	TGTGCCAGCCTTCAGGGACTTACAATAGGGGAAAAACTGTTTTTT	CASLQGLTIGEKLFF
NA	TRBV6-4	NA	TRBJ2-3	TGTGCCAGCAGTCCTCAGGGGACTAGCACAGATACGCAGTATTTT	CASSPQGTSTDTQYF
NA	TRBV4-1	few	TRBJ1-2	TGCGCCAGCAGCCAAGACGCTAGGACAGATCTATATGGCTACACCTTC	CASSQDARTDLYGYTF